Following are 18 T cell receptor beta chains from one sample sequenced in a study of breast tumors, draining lymph nodes, adjacent tissues. Samples came from axillary lymph nodes draining the breast cancer. Via MiXCR, TCRdb re-called the multiplex PCR reads, giving one row per CDR3 protein. The data show 150,000 to 200,000 distinct CDR3 sequences, roughly 35% seen once. The source material was axillary lymph node tissue. The receptors shown here come from a female donor with breast cancer. Some clones in this sample may be carry-over from other donors' samples.

This clonotype showed up many times. This chain links TRBV30 with TRBJ1-5; D gene unclear. The CDR3 consists of 14 residues. Germline V CDR1 and CDR2: GTSNPN, SVGIG (reference sequence). V was pared by 0 bases and J by 4 bases, with 10 bases between. The CDR3: CAWSVRRENQPQHF. Here the CDR3 DNA reads TGTGCCTGGAGTGTACGTAGGGAGAATCAGCCCCAGCATTTT.

This clonotype occurred once. Without the conserved terminal phenylalanine or tryptophan, this CDR3 likely stems from a read error. The chain employs TRBV15 and TRBJ1-2; the match to TRBD1 covers 8 bases. The CDR3 sequence is 14 residues long. Per germline, CDR1 LNHNV and CDR2 YYDKDF (reference sequence). V was clipped by 2 bases and J by 2 bases; unmatched bases: 1. CDR3 nucleotide sequence: TGTGCCACCAGCAGAAGGACAGGGAACTATGGCTACACCTCC. It specifies CATSRRTGNYGYTS.

This clonotype showed up many times. The V call is TRBV5-6, the J call TRBJ1-4; TRBD1 agrees at 8 bases. CDR1 and CDR2 from the germline V gene are SGHDT and YYEEEE. V was pared by 0 bases and J by 5 bases, with 9 bases of the junction left unmatched. This CDR3 comprises 17 residues. CDR3 nucleotide sequence: TGTGCCAGCAGCTTGGCCGACAGGGGCCCGGTAAATGAAAAACTGTTTTTT. Translating it yields CASSLADRGPVNEKLFF.

This clonotype was detected ten times or more. V and J are TRBV27 and TRBJ2-7, with 10 bases fitting TRBD1. Trimming at V came to 8 bases and at J to 4 bases, leaving 5 bases not matched to a gene. This CDR3 has 13 residues. The germline V gene encodes CDR1 MNHEY and CDR2 SMNVEV (reference sequence). The CDR3 spells CASGTGVGYEQYF. In DNA form, the CDR3 reads TGTGCCAGCGGGACAGGGGTGGGATACGAGCAGTACTTC.

On this clonotype itself: A read error may account for a junction end that differs from germline. The rearrangement uses TRBV12-3 or TRBV12-4 and TRBJ2-7; D gene unclear. The CDR3 is 15 amino acids. The CDR3 region is CVSSRLAALAGGQYF. The CDR3 DNA follows: TGTGTCAGCAGTAGACTGGCGGCCCTGGCAGGCGGGCAGTACTTC.

This clonotype was observed many times. This sequence joins TRBV5-4 and TRBJ1-2; 7 bases line up with TRBD1. V gave up 5 bases and J gave up 4 bases; unmatched junction bases: 5. The CDR3 loop spans 13 amino acids. Germline V gene sequence: CDR1 SGHNT, CDR2 YYREEE (reference sequence). This CDR3 is CASSIQGIYGYTF. The CDR3 DNA reads as TGTGCCAGCAGTATACAGGGGATCTATGGCTACACCTTC.

As to this clonotype: Relative to the germline gene, one junction end is altered; a read error may explain this. The rearrangement links TRBV7-9 to TRBJ2-5; no definite D call. Germline V gene sequence: CDR1 SEHNR, CDR2 FQNEAQ (reference sequence). The CDR3 is 17 residues long. CDR3 DNA: TGTGCCAGCAGCTTGGTGGGCTCATCTCTCCTCCAAGAGCCCCAGTACTTC. It is translated as CASSLVGSSLLQEPQYF.

Many counts were recorded for this clonotype. The chain carries TRBV10-3 and TRBJ1-2; D unresolved. CDR3 length equals 12 residues. The germline V and J ends were trimmed by 2 bases and 7 bases, with 8 bases remaining between them. Germline values: CDR1 ENHRY, CDR2 SYGVKD. DNA of the CDR3: TGTGCCATCAGTGAGGGAGAAGGTGGCTACACCTTC. It translates to CAISEGEGGYTF.

On this clonotype itself: A much larger clone lies a single base off, so this may be a read error. The chain uses TRBV10-3 and TRBJ2-6, with a tentative D call TRBD1 (6 bases). The CDR3 covers 19 residues. Germline lookup yields CDR1 ENHRY and CDR2 SYGVKD. CDR3 amino acids: CASSLSYRDTVPGANVLTF. CDR3 nucleotides: TGTGCCAGCAGTTTAAGTTACCGGGACACCGTCCCTGGGGCCAACGTCCTGACTTTC.

In its sample, this clonotype was seen many times. The chain employs TRBV11-2 and TRBJ2-7; TRBD2 matches 7 bases. Trimming at V came to 5 bases and at J to 2 bases, leaving 9 bases not matched to a gene. Per germline, CDR1 SGHAT and CDR2 FQNNGV. This CDR3 comprises 15 residues. The CDR3 here is CASSLGLDKAYEQYF. In DNA, the CDR3 is TGTGCCAGCAGCCTCGGACTAGACAAGGCCTACGAGCAGTACTTC.

As regards this clonotype: At one boundary the junction diverges from the germline segment, which might be a read error. The rearrangement joins TRBV5-5 to TRBJ1-1; TRBD1 matches 7 bases. The V gene's germline CDR1 is SGHKS and CDR2 YYEKEE (reference sequence). The length of the CDR3 is 15 residues. Here the CDR3 DNA reads TGCGCCAGCAGCTTGGCAGGGGGGTGGGACACTGAAGCTTTCTTT. Translation gives CASSLAGGWDTEAFF.

The chain carries TRBV5-1 and TRBJ1-2; D remains unclear. Trimming left V 4 bases short and J 3 bases short, with 16 bases between. The CDR3 length is 15 residues. Germline V gives CDR1 SGHRS, CDR2 YFSETQ. The CDR3 spells CASSQDGEGDYGYTF. CDR3 sequence (DNA): TGCGCCAGCAGCCAGGATGGGGAGGGAGACTATGGCTACACCTTC. The variable domain in full, completed from reference TRBV5-1 and TRBJ1-2, reads KAGVTQTPRYLIKTRGQQVTLSCSPISGHRSVSWYQQTPGQGLQFLFEYFSETQRNKGNFPGRFSGRQFSNSRSEMNVSTLELGDSALYLCASSQDGEGDYGYTFGSGTRLTVV.

The table lists this clonotype with many counts. The genes are TRBV11-2 and TRBJ2-7, with D uncertain. CDR3 length: 14 amino acids. The V end was cut by 7 bases, the J end by 4 bases, with 17 bases between. In germline, CDR1 is SGHAT, CDR2 FQNNGV. The CDR3: CASTPQGPKYEQYF. The CDR3 DNA is TGTGCCAGCACCCCTCAAGGACCGAAGTACGAGCAGTACTTC.

This clonotype was observed many times. The chain employs TRBV4-3 and TRBJ2-7; D remains unclear. The CDR3 is 13 residues long. The V end was cut by 2 bases, the J end by 3 bases, with 8 bases between. CDR1 is LGHNA, CDR2 YSLEER, per germline. The CDR3 nucleotides are TGCGCCAGCAGCCAATTCAACTACTACGAGCAGTACTTC. Protein sequence: CASSQFNYYEQYF.

On this clonotype: This may be a read error: a much more frequent sequence differs by one nucleotide. This chain connects TRBV6-2 or TRBV6-3 to TRBJ1-5; 7 bases match TRBD1. CDR1 and CDR2 (germline): MNHEY, SVGEGT. The CDR3 covers 15 residues. V gave up 5 bases and J gave up 2 bases; unmatched junction bases: 6. CDR3 in amino acids: CASSHGQGGNQPQHF. In nucleotides, the CDR3 is TGTGCCAGCAGTCACGGGCAGGGGGGCAATCAGCCCCAGCATTTT.

This clonotype was found once. This chain links TRBV15 with TRBJ1-5; 7 nucleotides agree with TRBD1. CDR1 is LNHNV and CDR2 is YYDKDF in the germline V gene (reference sequence). The junction had 8 bases not matched to a gene; V was cut back by 3 bases and J by 6 bases. The CDR3 is 15 amino acids. Here the CDR3 DNA reads TGTGCCACCAGCAGTGGGACAGTGGGCATTCAGCCCCAGCATTTT. As protein: CATSSGTVGIQPQHF.

This clonotype was counted at least ten times. This chain links TRBV20-1 with TRBJ2-7; 12 positions agree with TRBD2. Germline CDR1 and CDR2: DFQATT and SNEGSKA (reference sequence). V was pared by 2 bases and J by 0 bases, with 5 bases of the junction left unmatched. The CDR3 length is 16 residues. CDR3 DNA sequence: TGCAGTGCTAGACCCACTAGCGGGGGGCGCTCCTACGAGCAGTACTTC. It translates to CSARPTSGGRSYEQYF.

The rearrangement uses TRBV12-3 or TRBV12-4 and TRBJ1-5, with unresolved D. The V end was cut by 5 bases, the J end by 5 bases, with 7 bases between. CDR3 size: 12 residues. For the CDR3, the DNA is TGTGCCAGCAGTCTCCTCGATCAGCCCCAGCATTTT. Encoded protein: CASSLLDQPQHF.